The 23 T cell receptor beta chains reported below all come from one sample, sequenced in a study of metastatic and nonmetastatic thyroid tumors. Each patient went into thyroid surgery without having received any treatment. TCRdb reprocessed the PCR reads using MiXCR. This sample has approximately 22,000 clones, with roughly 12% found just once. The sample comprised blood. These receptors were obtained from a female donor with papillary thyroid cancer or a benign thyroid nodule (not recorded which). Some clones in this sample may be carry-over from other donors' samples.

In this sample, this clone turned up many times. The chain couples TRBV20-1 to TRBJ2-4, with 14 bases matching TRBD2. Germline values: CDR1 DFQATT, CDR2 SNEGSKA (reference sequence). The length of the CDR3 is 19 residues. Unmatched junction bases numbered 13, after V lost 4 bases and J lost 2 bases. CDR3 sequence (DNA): TGCAGTGCTAAGGAACCGGGACTAGCGGGAGCTGAGACCAAAAACATTCAGTACTTC. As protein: CSAKEPGLAGAETKNIQYF.

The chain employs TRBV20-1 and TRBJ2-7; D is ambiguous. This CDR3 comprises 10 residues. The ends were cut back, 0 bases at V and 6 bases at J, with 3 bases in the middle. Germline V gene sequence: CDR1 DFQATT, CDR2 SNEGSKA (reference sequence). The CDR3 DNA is TGCAGTGCTAGAGATTCCGAGCAGTACTTC. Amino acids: CSARDSEQYF.

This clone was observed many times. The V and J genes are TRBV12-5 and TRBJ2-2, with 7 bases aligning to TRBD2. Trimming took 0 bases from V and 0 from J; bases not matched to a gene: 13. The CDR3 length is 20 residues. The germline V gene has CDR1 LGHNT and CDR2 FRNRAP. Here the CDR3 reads CASGLVSRWDGRTNTGELFF. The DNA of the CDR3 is TGTGCTAGTGGTTTGGTATCGAGGTGGGACGGGAGGACGAACACCGGGGAGCTGTTTTTT.

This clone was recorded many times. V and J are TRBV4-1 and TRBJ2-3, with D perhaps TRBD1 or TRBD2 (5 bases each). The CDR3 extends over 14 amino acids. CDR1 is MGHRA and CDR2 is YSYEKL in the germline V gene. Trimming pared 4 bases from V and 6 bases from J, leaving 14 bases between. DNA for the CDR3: TGCGCCAGCAGCCCCGGGGCTATGGGCGATACGCAGTATTTT. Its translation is CASSPGAMGDTQYF.

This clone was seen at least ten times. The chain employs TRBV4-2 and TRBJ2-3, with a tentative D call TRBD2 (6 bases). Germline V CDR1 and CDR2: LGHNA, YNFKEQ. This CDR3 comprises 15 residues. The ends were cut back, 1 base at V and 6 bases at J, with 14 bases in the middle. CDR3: CASSQGSPLADTQYF. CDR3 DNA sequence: TGTGCCAGCAGCCAAGGTTCCCCTCTAGCGGATACGCAGTATTTT.

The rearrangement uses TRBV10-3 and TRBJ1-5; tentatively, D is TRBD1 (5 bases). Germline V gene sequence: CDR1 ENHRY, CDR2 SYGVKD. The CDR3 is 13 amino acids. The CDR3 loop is CDPGGDGNQPQHF. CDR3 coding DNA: TGTGACCCCGGGGGGGATGGGAATCAGCCCCAGCATTTT.

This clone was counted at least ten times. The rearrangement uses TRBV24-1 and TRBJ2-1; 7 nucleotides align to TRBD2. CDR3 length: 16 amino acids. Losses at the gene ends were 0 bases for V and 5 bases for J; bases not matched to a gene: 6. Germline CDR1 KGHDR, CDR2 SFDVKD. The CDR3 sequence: CATSDLSGKANNEQFF. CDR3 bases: TGTGCCACCAGTGATTTGAGCGGGAAGGCTAACAATGAGCAGTTCTTC.

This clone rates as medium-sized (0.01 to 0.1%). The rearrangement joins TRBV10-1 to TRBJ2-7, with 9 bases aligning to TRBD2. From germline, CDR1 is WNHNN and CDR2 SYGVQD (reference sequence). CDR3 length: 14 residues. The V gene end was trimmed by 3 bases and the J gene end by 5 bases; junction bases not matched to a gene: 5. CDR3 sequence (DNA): TGCGCCAGCAGTGATGGGCGGGAGGGAGACGAGCAGTACTTC. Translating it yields CASSDGREGDEQYF.

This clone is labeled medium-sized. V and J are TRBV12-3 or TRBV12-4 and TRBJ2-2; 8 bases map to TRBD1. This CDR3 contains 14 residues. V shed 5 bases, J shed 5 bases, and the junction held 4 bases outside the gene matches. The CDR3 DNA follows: TGTGCCAGCAGTCCAGGGGGCAGAACCGGGGAGCTGTTTTTT. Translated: CASSPGGRTGELFF.

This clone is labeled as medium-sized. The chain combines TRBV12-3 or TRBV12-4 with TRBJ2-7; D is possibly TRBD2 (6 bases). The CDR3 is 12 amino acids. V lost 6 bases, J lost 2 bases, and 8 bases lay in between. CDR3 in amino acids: CASSAGTYEQYF. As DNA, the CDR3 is TGTGCCAGCAGCGCGGGGACCTACGAGCAGTACTTC.

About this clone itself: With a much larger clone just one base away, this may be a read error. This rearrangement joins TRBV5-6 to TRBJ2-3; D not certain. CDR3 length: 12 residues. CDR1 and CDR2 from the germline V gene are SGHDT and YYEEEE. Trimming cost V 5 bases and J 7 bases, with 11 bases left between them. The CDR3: CASSQLGYTQYF. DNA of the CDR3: TGTGCCAGCAGTCAACTGGGATATACGCAGTATTTT. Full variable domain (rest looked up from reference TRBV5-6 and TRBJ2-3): DAGVTQSPTHLIKTRGQQVTLRCSPKSGHDTVSWYQQALGQGPQFIFQYYEEEERQRGNFPDRFSGHQFPNYSSELNVNALLLGDSALYLCASSQLGYTQYFGPGTRLTVL.

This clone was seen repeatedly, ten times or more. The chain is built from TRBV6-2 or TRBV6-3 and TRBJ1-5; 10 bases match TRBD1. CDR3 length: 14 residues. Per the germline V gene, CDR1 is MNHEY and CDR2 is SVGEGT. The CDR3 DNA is TGTGCTGGCGACAGGGGGCTGACCGATCAGCCCCAGCATTTT. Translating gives CAGDRGLTDQPQHF.

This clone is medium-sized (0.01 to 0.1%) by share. The CDR3 bases are TGTGCCAGCAGGGCCGGGAGTTTCTACGAGCAGTACTTC. As protein: CASRAGSFYEQYF. The gene calls are TRBV27 and TRBJ2-7; D possibly corresponds to TRBD2 (6 bases). The CDR3 sequence is 13 residues long. Trimming stripped 6 bases from V and 3 bases from J, with 12 bases between. Germline V gene sequence: CDR1 MNHEY, CDR2 SMNVEV (reference sequence).

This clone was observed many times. The CDR3 loop reads CSASTGGDITSTDTQYF. The CDR3 region has the DNA TGCAGTGCTAGTACGGGGGGGGACATTACTAGCACAGATACGCAGTATTTT. This rearrangement joins TRBV20-1 to TRBJ2-3, with 8 bases identical to TRBD2. From germline, CDR1 is DFQATT and CDR2 SNEGSKA (reference sequence). V trimming: 3 bases; J trimming: 0 bases; junction bases outside the gene matches: 11. The CDR3 has 17 residues.

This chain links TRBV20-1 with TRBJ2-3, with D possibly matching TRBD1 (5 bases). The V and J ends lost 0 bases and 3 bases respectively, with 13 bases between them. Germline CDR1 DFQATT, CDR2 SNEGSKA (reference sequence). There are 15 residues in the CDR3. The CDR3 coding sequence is TGCAGTGCTAGAGACCGAACCGCAGGGACAGATACGCAGTATTTT. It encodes CSARDRTAGTDTQYF.

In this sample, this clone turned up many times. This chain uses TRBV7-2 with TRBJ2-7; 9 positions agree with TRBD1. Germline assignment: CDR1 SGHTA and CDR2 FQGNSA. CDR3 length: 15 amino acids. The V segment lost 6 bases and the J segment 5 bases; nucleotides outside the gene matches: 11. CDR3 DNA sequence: TGTGCCAGCAGAGAAGCCGGGACAGGGTACAACGAGCAGTACTTC. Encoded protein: CASREAGTGYNEQYF. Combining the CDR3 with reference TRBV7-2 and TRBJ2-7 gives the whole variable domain GAGVSQSPSNKVTEKGKDVELRCDPISGHTALYWYRQSLGQGLEFLIYFQGNSAPDKSGLPSDRFSAERTGGSVSTLTIQRTQQEDSAVYLCASREAGTGYNEQYFGPGTRLTVT.

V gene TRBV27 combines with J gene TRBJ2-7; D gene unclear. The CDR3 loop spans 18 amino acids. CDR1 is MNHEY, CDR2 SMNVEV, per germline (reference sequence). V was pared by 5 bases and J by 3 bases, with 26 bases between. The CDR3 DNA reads TGTGCCAGCAGTAGCCATGAAGGGTTTAAACACCTGTACTACGAGCAGTACTTC. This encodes CASSSHEGFKHLYYEQYF.

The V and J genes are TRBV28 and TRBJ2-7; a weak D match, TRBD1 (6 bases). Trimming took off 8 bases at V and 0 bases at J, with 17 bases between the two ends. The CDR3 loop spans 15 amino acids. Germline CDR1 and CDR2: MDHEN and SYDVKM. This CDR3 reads CASRGLGGVSYEQYF. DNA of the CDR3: TGTGCCAGCCGGGGCCTAGGGGGAGTCTCCTACGAGCAGTACTTC.

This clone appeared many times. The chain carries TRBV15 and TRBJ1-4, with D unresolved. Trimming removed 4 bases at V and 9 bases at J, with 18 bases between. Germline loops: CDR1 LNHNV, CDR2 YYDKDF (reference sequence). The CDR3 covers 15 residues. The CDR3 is CATSKDLNPMKKLFF. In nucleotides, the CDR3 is TGTGCCACCAGCAAAGACCTAAACCCAATGAAAAAACTGTTTTTT. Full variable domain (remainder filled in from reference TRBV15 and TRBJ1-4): DAMVIQNPRYQVTQFGKPVTLSCSQTLNHNVMYWYQQKSSQAPKLLFHYYDKDFNNEADTPDNFQSRRPNTSFCFLDIRSPGLGDTAMYLCATSKDLNPMKKLFFGSGTQLSVL.

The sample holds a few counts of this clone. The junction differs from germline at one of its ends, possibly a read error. CDR3 protein: CANSPAGTSYEQYF. The DNA of the CDR3 is TGTGCCAACAGTCCAGCCGGTACTAGCTACGAGCAGTACTTC. The genes are TRBV28 and TRBJ2-7; a possible D gene is TRBD2 (5 bases). CDR3 length: 14 amino acids. Per germline, CDR1 MDHEN and CDR2 SYDVKM.

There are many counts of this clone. CDR3 in amino acids: CASSRQGIDEQYF. For the CDR3, the DNA is TGTGCCAGTAGCCGGCAGGGTATCGACGAGCAGTACTTC. V gene TRBV19 combines with J gene TRBJ2-7, with D tentatively TRBD1 (5 bases). The V and J ends lost 6 bases and 5 bases respectively, with 14 bases between them. Germline values: CDR1 LNHDA, CDR2 SQIVND (reference sequence). This CDR3 comprises 13 residues.

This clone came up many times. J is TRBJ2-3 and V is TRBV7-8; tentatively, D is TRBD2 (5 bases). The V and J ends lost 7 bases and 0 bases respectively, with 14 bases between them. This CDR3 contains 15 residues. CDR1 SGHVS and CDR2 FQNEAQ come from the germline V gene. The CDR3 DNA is TGTGCCAGCAATCGGAAGCGGCTTAGCACAGATACGCAGTATTTT. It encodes CASNRKRLSTDTQYF.

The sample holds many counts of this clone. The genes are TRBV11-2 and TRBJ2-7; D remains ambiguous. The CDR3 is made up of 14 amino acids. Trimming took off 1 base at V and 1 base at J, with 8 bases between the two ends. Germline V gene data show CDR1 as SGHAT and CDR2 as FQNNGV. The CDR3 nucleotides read TGTGCCAGCAGCTTAGGCCGACAATCCTACGAGCAGTACTTC. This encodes CASSLGRQSYEQYF.